Below, one TCR beta chain is given with its context. Antigen specificity is unknown. Regarding treatment: oral pan-JAK inhibitor, 5-10 mg twice daily. CD4+ and CD8+ T cells were sorted from PBMCs stained for CD3, CD4 and CD8. The CDR3 contains 14 residues. In germline, CDR1 is SGHTS, CDR2 YDEGEE. V lost 4 bases to trimming and J lost 2 bases, with 10 bases between them. The sample originates from a study of CD8+ T cells in alopecia areata. Study in general: Treated patients received oral tofacitinib, 5 to 10 mg twice daily.

Study observations and caveats: Many expanded lesional clones persisted in scalp and blood during tofacitinib treatment. Having one nonresponder leaves uncertain how baseline CD8+ expansion relates to response.

After isolation, RNA underwent reverse transcription to generate cDNA as the sequencing template. Measured with immunoSEQ multiplex PCR; TCRdb has only the in-frame clones, and not every one. The sample has a few hundred thousand clones, about two fifths seen once. The genes are TRBV5-8 and TRBJ1-5, with D tentatively TRBD1 (6 bases). Source: CD4+ T cells sorted from blood, taken between weeks 30 and 35, from a patient treated with tofacitinib. The receptor comes from a human donor with alopecia areata. The CDR3 here is CASSGYRGNQPQHF. As DNA, the CDR3 is TGTGCCAGCAGCGGATACAGGGGCAATCAGCCCCAGCATTTT.